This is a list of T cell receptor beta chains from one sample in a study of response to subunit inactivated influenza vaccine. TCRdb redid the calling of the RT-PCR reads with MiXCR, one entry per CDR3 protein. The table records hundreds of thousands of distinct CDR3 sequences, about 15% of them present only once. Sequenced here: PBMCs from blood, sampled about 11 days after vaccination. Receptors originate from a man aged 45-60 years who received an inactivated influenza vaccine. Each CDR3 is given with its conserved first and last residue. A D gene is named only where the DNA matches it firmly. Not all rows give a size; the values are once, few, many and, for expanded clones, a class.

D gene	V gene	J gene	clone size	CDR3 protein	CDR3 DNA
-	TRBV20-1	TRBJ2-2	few	CSAEDKNTGELFF	TGCAGTGCGGAAGACAAGAACACCGGGGAGCTGTTTTTT
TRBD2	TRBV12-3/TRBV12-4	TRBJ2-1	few	CASREGLAGANEQFF	TGTGCCAGCAGGGAAGGACTAGCGGGAGCCAATGAGCAGTTCTTC
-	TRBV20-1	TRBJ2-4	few	CSARDEVSIAKNIQYF	TGCAGTGCTAGAGATGAGGTCTCGATAGCCAAAAACATTCAGTACTTC
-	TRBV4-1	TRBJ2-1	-	CASSQVFTRIGEQFF	TGCGCCAGCAGCCAAGTATTTACGCGAATTGGTGAGCAGTTCTTC
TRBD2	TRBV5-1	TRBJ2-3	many	CASSLAARSGGTDTQYF	TGCGCCAGCAGCTTGGCCGCCCGAAGCGGGGGTACAGATACGCAGTATTTT
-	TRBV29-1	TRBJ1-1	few	CSVVLRTEAFF	TGCAGCGTTGTTTTGCGCACTGAAGCTTTCTTT
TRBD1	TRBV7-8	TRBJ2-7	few	CASSPSTGQGAFGATYEQYF	TGTGCCAGCAGCCCCAGTACGGGACAGGGGGCCTTCGGGGCAACCTACGAGCAGTACTTC
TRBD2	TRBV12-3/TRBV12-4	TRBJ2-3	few	CASSLRRTGGPGTDTQYF	TGTGCCAGCAGTTTAAGGCGTACGGGGGGGCCCGGCACAGATACGCAGTATTTT
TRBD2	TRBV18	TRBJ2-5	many	CASSPRILAGQETQYF	TGTGCCAGCTCACCACGTATCCTAGCGGGGCAAGAGACCCAGTACTTC
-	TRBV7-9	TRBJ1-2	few	CASRDVTHTNYGYTF	TGTGCCAGCAGGGACGTCACACACACTAACTATGGCTACACCTTC
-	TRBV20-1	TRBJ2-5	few	CSARDRPSRETQYF	TGCAGTGCTAGAGATCGTCCCAGCCGGGAGACCCAGTACTTC
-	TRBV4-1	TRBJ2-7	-	CASSQGTATHYEQYF	TGCGCCAGCAGCCAAGGGACAGCCACGCACTACGAGCAGTACTTC
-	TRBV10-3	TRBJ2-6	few	CAIRPDSSGANVLTF	TGTGCCATCAGACCAGACAGCTCTGGGGCCAACGTCCTGACTTTC
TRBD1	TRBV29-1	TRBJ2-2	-	CSVRRQGDGELFF	TGCAGCGTTAGGCGACAGGGAGACGGGGAGCTGTTTTTT
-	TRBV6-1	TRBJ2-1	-	CASSEEVSQFF	TGTGCCAGCAGTGAAGAAGTATCGCAGTTCTTC
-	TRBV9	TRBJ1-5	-	CASSVDGVSNQPQHF	TGTGCCAGCAGCGTCGATGGTGTGAGCAATCAGCCCCAGCATTTT
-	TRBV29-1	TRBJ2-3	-	CSVESGSDTQYF	TGCAGCGTTGAATCAGGGTCAGATACGCAGTATTTT
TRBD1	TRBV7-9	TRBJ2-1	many	CACRRDRVLYNEQFF	TGTGCCTGTAGACGAGACAGGGTGCTCTACAATGAGCAGTTCTTC
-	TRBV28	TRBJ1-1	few	CASSYPGENTEAFF	TGTGCCAGCAGTTATCCGGGGGAGAACACTGAAGCTTTCTTT
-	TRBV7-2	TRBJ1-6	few	CASSLDKNSPLHF	TGTGCCAGCAGCTTAGACAAAAATTCACCCCTCCACTTT
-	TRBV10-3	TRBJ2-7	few	CASREGLTTSYEQYF	TGTGCCTCGCGGGAAGGACTAACCACCTCCTACGAGCAGTACTTC
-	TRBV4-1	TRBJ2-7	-	CASSQGQEFGEQYF	TGCGCCAGCAGCCAAGGACAGGAGTTCGGTGAGCAGTACTTC
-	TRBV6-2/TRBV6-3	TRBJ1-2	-	CASSTMGHGYTF	TGTGCCAGCAGCACCATGGGGCATGGCTACACCTTC
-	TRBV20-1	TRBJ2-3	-	CSARDHRVGQHTDTQYF	TGCAGTGCTAGAGATCATCGGGTTGGACAGCACACAGATACGCAGTATTTT
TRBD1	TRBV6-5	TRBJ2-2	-	CASSYATGATGELFF	TGTGCCAGCAGTTACGCGACAGGGGCCACCGGGGAGCTGTTTTTT
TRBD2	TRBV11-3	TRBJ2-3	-	CASSDGLAGPSDTQYF	TGTGCCAGCAGCGACGGACTAGCGGGGCCTTCAGATACGCAGTATTTT
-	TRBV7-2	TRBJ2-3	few	CASSLNGRGASTDTQYF	TGTGCCAGCAGCTTAAACGGCAGGGGGGCTAGCACAGATACGCAGTATTTT
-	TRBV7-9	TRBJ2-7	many	CASVMGYEQYF	TGTGCCAGCGTCATGGGCTACGAGCAGTACTTC
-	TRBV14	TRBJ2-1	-	CASSLSFGLGESRTNEQFF	TGTGCCAGCAGCCTGTCCTTCGGTTTGGGGGAGTCACGAACCAATGAGCAGTTCTTC
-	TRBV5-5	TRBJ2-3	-	CASSYASGQTDTQYF	TGTGCCAGCAGTTATGCTAGCGGACAGACAGATACGCAGTATTTT
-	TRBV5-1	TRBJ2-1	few	CASRDTSRYNEQFF	TGCGCCAGCAGGGACACATCAAGGTACAATGAGCAGTTCTTC
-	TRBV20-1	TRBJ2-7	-	CSARVNPTGFFLYEQYF	TGCAGTGCTAGAGTAAACCCAACAGGGTTCTTCTTGTACGAGCAGTACTTC
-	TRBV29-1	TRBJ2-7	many	CSVEDTSSYEQYF	TGCAGCGTTGAGGACACCAGCTCCTACGAGCAGTACTTC
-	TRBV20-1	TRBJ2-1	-	CSAPIGRVGGNEQFF	TGCAGTGCCCCTATCGGGCGGGTTGGGGGGAATGAGCAGTTCTTC
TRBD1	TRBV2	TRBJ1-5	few	CASTGTAHQPQHF	TGTGCCAGCACGGGGACAGCTCATCAGCCCCAGCATTTT
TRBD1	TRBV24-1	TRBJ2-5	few	CATSDAGTGSQETQYF	TGTGCCACCAGTGACGCCGGGACAGGGTCCCAAGAGACCCAGTACTTC
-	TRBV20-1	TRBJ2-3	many	CSARPGASTDTQYF	TGCAGTGCTAGACCAGGGGCAAGCACAGATACGCAGTATTTT
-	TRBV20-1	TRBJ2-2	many	CSARDLRLTGELFF	TGCAGTGCTAGAGATCTCCGCCTAACCGGGGAGCTGTTTTTT
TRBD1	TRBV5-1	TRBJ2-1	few	CASSGTTGTGIGGEQFF	TGCGCCAGCAGCGGAACAACCGGGACAGGGATAGGGGGTGAGCAGTTCTTC
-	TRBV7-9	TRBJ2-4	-	CASSHTTGGGIQYF	TGTGCCAGCAGCCATACGACAGGCGGTGGCATTCAGTACTTC
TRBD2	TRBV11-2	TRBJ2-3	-	CASSPQTSGYTQYF	TGTGCCAGCAGCCCCCAGACTAGCGGGTATACGCAGTATTTT
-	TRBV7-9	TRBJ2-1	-	CASSSTGLGYNEQFF	TGTGCCAGCAGCTCTACAGGTTTGGGGTACAATGAGCAGTTCTTC
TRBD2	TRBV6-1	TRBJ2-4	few	CASSHSGSDIQYF	TGTGCCAGCAGCCATAGCGGGAGCGACATTCAGTACTTC
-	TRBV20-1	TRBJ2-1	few	CSARAPEDSYFSYNEQFF	TGCAGTGCTAGAGCTCCCGAAGACAGCTACTTCTCCTACAATGAGCAGTTCTTC
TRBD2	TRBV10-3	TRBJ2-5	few	CAISEAGPRETQYF	TGTGCCATCAGTGAAGCGGGGCCGCGGGAGACCCAGTACTTC